This T cell receptor beta chain originates from a study of control samples from healthy donors and cancer patients. Sequencing was performed with immunoSEQ multiplex PCR; in TCRdb, only in-frame clones are kept and a portion is missing. The data hold about 45,000 clones, with under 95% observed a single time. Germline V CDR1 and CDR2: LNHDA, SQIVND (reference sequence). The CDR3 length is 15 residues. The V and J ends lost 7 bases and 0 bases respectively, with 14 bases between them. The sequencing input was PBMCs. The clonotype was recovered from a woman in her thirties or forties with head and neck cancer. The chain combines TRBV19 with TRBJ2-3; perhaps D is TRBD1 or TRBD2 (6 bases each). Here the CDR3 DNA reads TGTGCCAGTATGGATAGGGGGGCGAGCACAGATACGCAGTATTTT. As protein: CASMDRGASTDTQYF.